This TCR beta chain was profiled in a study of T cell responses to AZD1222 COVID-19 vaccine. Only one count was recorded for this clone. Second doses were pooled across both intervals (about 4 or about 12 weeks). Only in-frame clones appear in the TCRdb table, and some are missing; sequencing was by immunoSEQ multiplex PCR. The table shows 75,000 to 95,000 clones, with approximately 89% occurring only once. V dropped 4 bases and J dropped 1; count of bases not matched to a gene: 10. In germline, CDR1 is MGHRA, CDR2 YSYEKL. This CDR3 comprises 17 residues. The chain links TRBV4-1 to TRBJ2-3; 8 bases line up with TRBD1. This specimen was peripheral blood, taken 28 days after the second AZD1222 dose. The sequence was obtained from an adult who received the AZD1222 COVID-19 vaccine. CDR3 DNA: TGCGCCAGCAGCCCCGGACAGGGAATAGGAGGCACAGATACGCAGTATTTT. Translating it yields CASSPGQGIGGTDTQYF.